What follows are 18 T cell receptor beta chains derived from one specimen sequenced in a study of shared clonotypes between healthy human individuals. Sequencing was performed with immunoSEQ multiplex PCR; in TCRdb, only in-frame clones are kept and a portion is missing. The repertoire includes approximately 2.3 million clones, more than 85% of them detected once, and about 0.39% sits in the top ten. Sequenced sample: naive CD4+ T cells from PBMCs. Subset indicated: CD45RA+ positively selected. Receptors originate from a man between 18 and 29 years old in good health. Some clones in this sample may be carry-over from other donors' samples.

This chain uses TRBV5-1 with TRBJ2-1; D is ambiguous. Germline V gives CDR1 SGHRS, CDR2 YFSETQ. The CDR3 sequence is 14 residues long. Trimming removed 0 bases at V and 9 bases at J, with 13 bases between. CDR3 amino acids: CASSLVVGAGEQFF. The CDR3 region has the DNA TGCGCCAGCAGCTTGGTGGTAGGAGCCGGTGAGCAGTTCTTC.

CDR3 residues: CASSPTGNGGTQYF. The CDR3, as DNA: TGCGCCAGCAGCCCGACAGGGAATGGTGGGACCCAGTACTTC. The chain couples TRBV5-1 to TRBJ2-5; 7 positions match TRBD1. Germline V gene lookup returns CDR1 SGHRS and CDR2 YFSETQ. The CDR3 runs 14 residues. After removal of 4 bases from V and 7 bases from J, the junction contained 10 bases not matched to a gene.

The chain recombines TRBV7-9 with TRBJ2-7; tentatively, D is TRBD1 or TRBD2 (5 bases each). V lost 4 bases, J lost 0 bases, and 10 bases lay in between. The CDR3 length is 14 residues. The V gene's germline CDR1 is SEHNR and CDR2 FQNEAQ (reference sequence). The CDR3: CASSYTGASYEQYF. Here the CDR3 DNA reads TGTGCCAGCAGCTACACCGGGGCCTCCTACGAGCAGTACTTC.

The chain is built from TRBV19 and TRBJ1-4; D remains ambiguous. The germline V and J ends were trimmed by 3 bases and 10 bases, with 6 bases remaining between them. Germline CDR1 LNHDA, CDR2 SQIVND (reference sequence). The CDR3 consists of 11 residues. The CDR3 loop is CASSMEGKLFF. The CDR3 bases are TGTGCCAGTAGTATGGAGGGAAAACTGTTTTTT.

This sequence joins TRBV5-6 and TRBJ1-1; TRBD1 aligns across 7 bases. After removal of 1 base from V and 4 bases from J, the junction contained 4 bases not matched to a gene. This CDR3 comprises 14 residues. The germline V gene encodes CDR1 SGHDT and CDR2 YYEEEE. The CDR3 protein is CASSLTGAGTEAFF. CDR3 DNA: TGTGCCAGCAGCTTGACAGGGGCGGGCACTGAAGCTTTCTTT.

The CDR3 protein is CASSWPGTTPIDEQFF. CDR3 coding DNA: TGTGCCAGCAGCTGGCCCGGGACTACGCCCATCGATGAGCAGTTCTTC. The chain employs TRBV5-6 and TRBJ2-1, with 7 bases lining up with TRBD2. V shed 3 bases, J shed 8 bases, and the junction held 14 bases outside the gene matches. Per germline, CDR1 SGHDT and CDR2 YYEEEE. This CDR3 comprises 16 residues.

The V call is TRBV10-3, the J call TRBJ2-7, with 9 positions matching TRBD1. This CDR3 is 13 amino acids long. Germline values: CDR1 ENHRY, CDR2 SYGVKD. Germline trimming cut 6 bases from V and 5 bases from J; bases unmatched to any gene: 5. CDR3 DNA sequence: TGTGCCATCAGGATACAGGGGGCGGACGAGCAGTACTTC. Translation gives CAIRIQGADEQYF.

Concerning this clone: Other DNA sequences from this sample encode an identical CDR3 as well. This chain links TRBV7-9 with TRBJ1-3; D remains ambiguous. CDR3 length equals 13 residues. Trimming pared 1 base from V and 4 bases from J, leaving 5 bases between. The germline gives CDR1 SEHNR, CDR2 FQNEAQ (reference sequence). This CDR3 reads CASSLGSGNTIYF. The DNA of the CDR3 is TGTGCCAGCAGCTTAGGCTCCGGAAACACCATATATTTT. Using reference TRBV7-9 and TRBJ1-3 for the parts outside the CDR3, the full variable domain is DTGVSQNPRHKITKRGQNVTFRCDPISEHNRLYWYRQTLGQGPEFLTYFQNEAQLEKSRLLSDRFSAERPKGSFSTLEIQRTEQGDSAMYLCASSLGSGNTIYFGEGSWLTVV.

The gene calls are TRBV7-9 and TRBJ1-4; 8 bases align to TRBD1. Germline values: CDR1 SEHNR, CDR2 FQNEAQ (reference sequence). The V and J ends lost 5 bases and 6 bases, in that order; junction bases with no gene match: 14. The CDR3 totals 17 residues. CDR3 amino acids: CASSKLRWDRMDEKLFF. CDR3 in DNA: TGTGCCAGCAGCAAACTACGCTGGGACAGGATGGATGAAAAACTGTTTTTT.

The chain joins TRBV9 to TRBJ1-2, with 12 nucleotides matching TRBD1. Germline CDR1 and CDR2: SGDLS and YYNGEE. J lost 6 bases, V lost 5 bases, and 14 bases had no gene match. This CDR3 is 17 amino acids long. The CDR3 coding sequence is TGTGCCAGCAGACCGGGACAGGGGGCGGTAGAGGCAGATGGCTACACCTTC. Translated, it gives CASRPGQGAVEADGYTF.

The rearrangement joins TRBV27 to TRBJ2-4; D gene ambiguous. Trimming pared 7 bases from V and 0 bases from J, leaving 10 bases between. Germline V CDR1 and CDR2: MNHEY, SMNVEV (reference sequence). This CDR3 is 14 amino acids long. In DNA, the CDR3 is TGTGCCAGCACCCTCATCCTAGCCAAAAACATTCAGTACTTC. It translates to CASTLILAKNIQYF.

CDR3 sequence: CASTLRGTTDNEQFF. The CDR3 DNA reads as TGTGCCAGCACCCTCCGTGGGACGACCGACAATGAGCAGTTCTTC. The V and J genes are TRBV27 and TRBJ2-1; the D call may be TRBD1 or TRBD2 (5 bases each). Germline V gene sequence: CDR1 MNHEY, CDR2 SMNVEV (reference sequence). The V gene lost 7 bases and the J gene lost 5 bases, with 18 bases spanning the gap. This CDR3 has 15 residues.

This clone was seen more than once but under ten times. Other nucleotide sequences from this sample produce the same CDR3. J is TRBJ2-3 and V is TRBV5-1; unclear D gene. Trimming left V 3 bases short and J 2 bases short, with 4 bases between. This CDR3 region has 12 residues. Germline values: CDR1 SGHRS, CDR2 YFSETQ. DNA for the CDR3: TGCGCCAGCAGCTCAAACACAGATACGCAGTATTTT. This sequence encodes CASSSNTDTQYF.

The chain has TRBV28 and TRBJ1-4; 7 positions match TRBD1. The germline CDR1 and CDR2 sequences are MDHEN and SYDVKM. V trimming: 2 bases; J trimming: 6 bases; junction bases outside the gene matches: 9. The CDR3 is 16 residues long. CDR3 loop: CASSLGLGQGDEKLFF. Here the CDR3 DNA reads TGTGCCAGCAGTTTAGGGTTAGGCCAGGGGGATGAAAAACTGTTTTTT.

This chain joins TRBV6-5 and TRBJ2-3; 7 nucleotides agree with TRBD1. Trimming at V came to 5 bases and at J to 0 bases, leaving 5 bases not matched to a gene. This CDR3 is 15 amino acids long. The germline CDR1 and CDR2 sequences are MNHEY and SVGAGI. This CDR3 is CASSTGQTSTDTQYF. DNA of the CDR3: TGTGCCAGCAGTACGGGACAGACTAGCACAGATACGCAGTATTTT.

The chain couples TRBV6-1 to TRBJ2-4; D gene unclear. CDR1 and CDR2 from the germline V gene are MNHNS and SASEGT. This CDR3 has 15 amino acids. V lost 7 bases and J 7 bases, leaving 20 bases between the germline ends. The CDR3 reads CASTSGRPDGNIQYF. Written as DNA, the CDR3 is TGTGCCAGCACCAGTGGGCGACCTGATGGGAACATTCAGTACTTC.

J is TRBJ1-2 and V is TRBV28; D not certain. The germline gives CDR1 MDHEN, CDR2 SYDVKM. V lost 8 bases and J 1 base, leaving 17 bases between the germline ends. The CDR3 totals 15 residues. CDR3 amino acids: CASLNLLVGNYGYTF. The DNA of the CDR3 is TGTGCCAGCCTAAATTTGTTGGTGGGTAACTATGGCTACACCTTC.

V usage is TRBV9 and J usage is TRBJ2-2; no clear D. This CDR3 region has 13 residues. Germline V gene lookup returns CDR1 SGDLS and CDR2 YYNGEE. V lost 5 bases and J 4 bases, leaving 9 bases between the germline ends. For the CDR3, the DNA is TGTGCCAGCAGTACCGACTTCACCGGGGAGCTGTTTTTT. Translated: CASSTDFTGELFF.